Presented here are 9 T cell receptor beta chains from one specimen sequenced in a study of blood T cell repertoires in COVID-19. Only in-frame clones appear in the TCRdb table, and some are missing; sequencing was by immunoSEQ multiplex PCR. The table records roughly 130,000 clones, around 80% of them present only once. Sequenced sample: peripheral blood. The receptors stem from an older man with acute or convalescent COVID-19.

This clone has more than one count but fewer than ten. The gene calls are TRBV3-1 (or the pseudogene TRBV3-2) and TRBJ2-1; maybe TRBD2 (6 bases). V lost 3 bases and J 4 bases, leaving 13 bases between the germline ends. The CDR3 contains 15 residues. Germline-derived CDR1 and CDR2 are LGHDT and YNNKEL (reference sequence). CDR3 DNA sequence: TGTGCCAGCAGCCAGGAGGGCGCGCTTTACAATGAGCAGTTCTTC. Its translation: CASSQEGALYNEQFF.

The genes are TRBV28 and TRBJ1-1; TRBD1 matches at 8 bases. From germline, CDR1 is MDHEN and CDR2 SYDVKM. CDR3 size: 13 residues. The V gene end was trimmed by 6 bases and the J gene end by 4 bases; junction bases not matched to a gene: 4. CDR3 amino acids: CASSGQGLTEAFF. The CDR3 DNA reads TGTGCCAGCAGCGGACAGGGTCTCACTGAAGCTTTCTTT.

The V and J genes are TRBV6-4 and TRBJ2-7, with no clear D. Looked up from germline, CDR1 is MRHNA and CDR2 is SNTAGT. The CDR3 is made up of 16 amino acids. Trimming stripped 0 bases from V and 0 bases from J, with 12 bases between. CDR3 nucleotides: TGTGCCAGCAGTGACTCAGGCGGAAGACTCTCCTACGAGCAGTACTTC. It specifies CASSDSGGRLSYEQYF.

The rearrangement joins TRBV3-1 (or the pseudogene TRBV3-2) to TRBJ1-5; D uncertain. This CDR3 has 13 amino acids. The germline CDR1 and CDR2 sequences are LGHDT and YNNKEL (reference sequence). Trimming cost V 3 bases and J 3 bases, with 6 bases left between them. This CDR3 is CASSHRDNQPQHF. CDR3 nucleotide sequence: TGTGCCAGCAGCCACCGGGACAATCAGCCCCAGCATTTT.

This rearrangement joins TRBV12-3 or TRBV12-4 to TRBJ1-6, with D unresolved. This CDR3 spans 12 amino acids. The V end lost 5 bases, the J end lost 12 bases, and 11 bases lay between the germline ends. This chain's CDR3 is CASSLPGLPLHF. CDR3 nucleotides: TGTGCCAGCAGTCTCCCCGGGTTACCCCTCCACTTT.

As DNA, the CDR3 is TGTGCCAGCAGCCAAAGCCGGCTAGCGGGGGGGCCTCGGACAGATACGCAGTATTTT. Translation gives CASSQSRLAGGPRTDTQYF. This chain links TRBV3-1 (or the pseudogene TRBV3-2) with TRBJ2-3; 12 nucleotides match TRBD2. The V segment lost 2 bases and the J segment 3 bases; nucleotides outside the gene matches: 12. CDR1 and CDR2 (germline): LGHDT, YNNKEL (reference sequence). The CDR3 length is 19 residues.

The V and J genes are TRBV27 and TRBJ1-2, with D maybe TRBD1 (6 bases). CDR3 length: 14 residues. The V gene lost 2 bases and the J gene lost 8 bases, with 15 bases spanning the gap. Germline lookup yields CDR1 MNHEY and CDR2 SMNVEV (reference sequence). CDR3 region: CASSLKVSQGGYTF. For the CDR3, the DNA is TGTGCCAGCAGTTTAAAAGTCTCCCAGGGGGGCTACACCTTC.

V and J are TRBV18 and TRBJ2-7, with D tentatively TRBD1 (5 bases). The CDR3 is made up of 12 amino acids. Per the germline V gene, CDR1 is KGHSH and CDR2 is LQKENI. CDR3 in amino acids: CASSPLPGQKVV. CDR3 sequence (DNA): TGTGCCAGCTCACCACTCCCCGGACAAAAAGTGGTC.

The chain joins TRBV9 to TRBJ2-3, with TRBD2 matching 12 bases. CDR3 length: 15 residues. V lost 3 bases to trimming and J lost 4 bases; unmatched junction nucleotides: 3. The germline V gene has CDR1 SGDLS and CDR2 YYNGEE. The CDR3 region has the DNA TGTGCCAGCAGCGGACTAGCGGGGGTGTCAGATACGCAGTATTTT. Amino acid sequence: CASSGLAGVSDTQYF. The variable domain in full, with the rest retrieved from reference TRBV9 and TRBJ2-3, is DSGVTQTPKHLITATGQRVTLRCSPRSGDLSVYWYQQSLDQGLQFLIQYYNGEERAKGNILERFSAQQFPDLHSELNLSSLELGDSALYFCASSGLAGVSDTQYFGPGTRLTVL.